This note documents a single T cell receptor beta chain sequence. Its antigen remains unknown. Sequenced by immunoSEQ multiplex PCR; TCRdb stores in-frame clones only, minus some. The table includes approximately 80,000 clones, roughly 93% detected once. The sample is drawn from a study of cytomegalovirus exposure and HLA in healthy donors. Study-wide findings and caveats: Diagnosis of cytomegalovirus status made by the classifier reportedly showed high specificity and sensitivity.

Germline-derived CDR1 and CDR2 are MDHEN and SYDVKM. The CDR3 length is 17 residues. Trimming removed 3 bases from V and 2 bases from J; junction bases left unmatched: 11. The TCR comes from a woman aged 30 to 39 in good health and CMV-seronegative. Sequenced material: PBMCs. The gene calls are TRBV28 and TRBJ1-2, with 8 positions matching TRBD1. The CDR3 DNA reads as TGTGCCAGCAGTTTGTCGGGTTGGACAGGGAGGAACTATGGCTACACCTTC. Residues: CASSLSGWTGRNYGYTF.